The subject of this entry is one T cell receptor (beta chain). TCRdb keeps only in-frame clones here, not all; method: immunoSEQ multiplex PCR. This sample carries roughly 410,000 clones, approximately 87% of them seen once, and the ten largest clones take approximately 2.5%. The sample belongs to a study of blood T cell repertoires in COVID-19. Study summary: From T cells, B-cell-depleted T cells, or PBMCs came the material, which was cDNA or gDNA.

Germline loops: CDR1 MNHEY, CDR2 SMNVEV (reference sequence). This CDR3 comprises 14 residues. Germline trimming cut 4 bases from V and 6 bases from J; bases unmatched to any gene: 5. V is TRBV27 and J is TRBJ2-1, with TRBD2 matching 8 bases. The sequencing input was peripheral blood. The receptor's source is a woman aged 60-75 years with COVID-19, enrolled during active disease. The CDR3 sequence: CASSYLAGLNEQFF. CDR3 DNA sequence: TGTGCCAGCAGTTACCTAGCGGGCCTCAATGAGCAGTTCTTC.